This T cell receptor (beta chain) was recorded in a study of long-term antiretroviral therapy in people with HIV. This CDR3 region has 11 residues. Trimming took 6 bases from V and 5 from J, leaving 7 bases between them. The germline V gene encodes CDR1 LNHDA and CDR2 SQIVND (reference sequence). Overall study results and limits: ART adherence, viral resistance and therapy changes were undocumented. Controls showed broader CDR3 length ranges than did the HIV repertoires.

Assay version v3.0 of immunoSEQ was used, and it was run at survey level. Generated by immunoSEQ multiplex PCR, the TCRdb table keeps only in-frame clones and is missing some. Of 15,000 to 20,000 clones listed, around 78% are singletons. About this clone itself: Its antigen is still unknown.

This rearrangement joins TRBV19 to TRBJ1-1; possible D gene TRBD1, 6 bases. This receptor was taken from a man in his fifties or sixties with HIV. The sequencing used unsorted PBMCs, collected 2.2 years after starting antiretroviral therapy. The CDR3 region is CASRQGTEAFF. The DNA of the CDR3 is TGTGCCAGTAGACAGGGAACTGAAGCTTTCTTT. The full variable domain, in which reference TRBV19 and TRBJ1-1 provide the parts outside the CDR3, is DGGITQSPKYLFRKEGQNVTLSCEQNLNHDAMYWYRQDPGQGLRLIYYSQIVNDFQKGDIAEGYSVSREKKESFPLTVTSAQKNPTAFYLCASRQGTEAFFGQGTRLTVV.